This TCR beta chain is drawn from a study of shared clonotypes between healthy human individuals. Healthy and HIV-negative, the adult donors had no recent acute infections or vaccinations. Adult Caucasians living in Nashville, Tennessee made up all of the donors. V was pared by 3 bases and J by 7 bases, with 10 bases between. CDR1 is KGHSH and CDR2 is LQKENI in the germline V gene. This CDR3 has 13 amino acids. In the study's own analysis: ImmunoSEQ junction-only sequences lacked quality scores, so their filtering differed. Measured with immunoSEQ multiplex PCR; TCRdb has only the in-frame clones, and not every one. V, J and clone size are those of that table, while D and trimming were read from the DNA. The sample consists of some 980,000 clones, over 75% of them appearing once. This clone was counted once.

This TCR derives from a man aged 18 to 35 in good health. Sequenced material: memory CD4+ T cells sorted from blood. Subset of the sample: CD45RA-negative fraction. The genes are TRBV18 and TRBJ1-5; D is unresolved. Here the CDR3 reads CASSPSMGQPQHF. In nucleotides, the CDR3 is TGTGCCAGCTCACCTTCCATGGGCCAGCCCCAGCATTTT.